Sequencing of this T cell receptor beta chain was carried out in a study of vaccination and CD4 T cells after COVID-19. The overall study: Overlapping spike peptides of SARS-CoV-2, HCoV-NL63, HCoV-OC43 and HCoV-229E were used, and cells were stimulated with them.

Researchers used the Oncomine TCR Beta short-read assay to sequence DNA from cultured CD4+ T cells. From cultured CD4+ T cells, genomic DNA was extracted. TCRdb analysed the PCR reads with MiXCR anew, one entry per CDR3 protein. The sample includes 15,000 or so distinct CDR3 sequences, 52% of them seen just once. The treatment: approximately 9-day PBMC culture with coronavirus spike peptide pools or control peptides (ViraFEST assay). The ViraFEST method relied on peptide pools to expand antigen-specific T cells, followed by TCR sequencing. The CDR3 runs to 16 residues. V shed 2 bases and J shed 6 bases, with 17 bases lying between them. Germline V gives CDR1 KGHSH, CDR2 LQKENI. With regard to this clonotype: Its antigen is not known.

Sequencing was done on a sample of CD4+ T cells from blood, cultured in vitro. The chain couples TRBV18 to TRBJ1-5, with a weak D call TRBD1 (5 bases). The receptor's source is a human donor who had recovered from COVID-19. As DNA, the CDR3 is TGTGCCAGCTCACCAGGGGGAGTCGTACGGGGTCAGCCCCAGCATTTT. Its translation is CASSPGGVVRGQPQHF.